Shown below are 23 T cell receptor beta chains from a single sample sequenced in a study of blood T cell repertoires in COVID-19. TCRdb's table, derived via immunoSEQ multiplex PCR, lists solely in-frame clones and lacks some. Seen here are about 440,000 clones, 90% observed once, and the top ten hold 0.6%. The sequencing input was PBMCs or T cells enriched from blood (not recorded which). The receptor set was obtained from a man aged 18 to 30 who had recovered from COVID-19.

The chain links TRBV9 to TRBJ1-1; unclear D gene. Per the germline V gene, CDR1 is SGDLS and CDR2 is YYNGEE. Trimming took 0 bases from V and 1 from J, leaving 10 bases between them. This CDR3 has 15 residues. CDR3 loop: CASSVEAGRNTEAFF. The CDR3 region has the DNA TGTGCCAGCAGCGTAGAGGCCGGGAGGAACACTGAAGCTTTCTTT.

Only a few counts were recorded for this clone. This sequence joins TRBV2 and TRBJ2-2; D remains unclear. The CDR3 spans 13 residues. V shed 6 bases and J shed 3 bases, with 8 bases lying between them. Germline lookup yields CDR1 SNHLY and CDR2 FYNNEI. The CDR3: CASRLGYTGELFF. The CDR3 DNA is TGTGCCAGCAGACTCGGGTACACCGGGGAGCTGTTTTTT. The complete variable domain, with remaining parts taken from reference TRBV2 and TRBJ2-2, reads EPEVTQTPSHQVTQMGQEVILRCVPISNHLYFYWYRQILGQKVEFLVSFYNNEISEKSEIFDDQFSVERPDGSNFTLKIRSTKLEDSAMYFCASRLGYTGELFFGEGSRLTVL.

This clone has just a few counts. The chain has TRBV18 and TRBJ1-5, with 11 nucleotides matching TRBD1. Trimming removed 2 bases from V and 6 bases from J; junction bases left unmatched: 6. CDR1 and CDR2 (germline): KGHSH, LQKENI. This CDR3 contains 16 residues. The CDR3 sequence is CASSPAGQGVSQPQHF. CDR3 DNA: TGTGCCAGCTCACCAGCGGGACAGGGGGTAAGTCAGCCCCAGCATTTT.

Only a few counts were recorded for this clone. CDR3 DNA sequence: TGCGCCAGCAGCCATACGTTCGTTGCCCCCCGGGACAGGGCGAGGACCGGGGAGCTGTTTTTT. Translated, it gives CASSHTFVAPRDRARTGELFF. The chain joins TRBV4-1 to TRBJ2-2; TRBD1 matches at 9 bases. This CDR3 contains 21 residues. Trimming at V came to 3 bases and at J to 5 bases, leaving 22 bases not matched to a gene. Germline V gene lookup returns CDR1 MGHRA and CDR2 YSYEKL.

The chain carries TRBV5-6 and TRBJ1-2; 8 nucleotides align to TRBD1. The CDR3 runs to 16 residues. Per the germline V gene, CDR1 is SGHDT and CDR2 is YYEEEE. Trimming at V came to 5 bases and at J to 4 bases, leaving 13 bases not matched to a gene. The CDR3 DNA follows: TGTGCCAGCAGTTCCGCCGGGACAGGCCTCCCCTATGGCTACACCTTC. It yields the protein CASSSAGTGLPYGYTF.

The V gene is TRBV7-9, the J gene TRBJ1-3; D perhaps matches TRBD1 (5 bases). The CDR3 runs 14 residues. The germline V and J ends were trimmed by 7 bases and 0 bases, with 10 bases remaining between them. Per the germline V gene, CDR1 is SEHNR and CDR2 is FQNEAQ (reference sequence). As DNA, the CDR3 is TGTGCCAGCAACCAGGGCACCTCTGGAAACACCATATATTTT. Translation: CASNQGTSGNTIYF. Complete variable domain (other parts from reference TRBV7-9 and TRBJ1-3): DTGVSQNPRHKITKRGQNVTFRCDPISEHNRLYWYRQTLGQGPEFLTYFQNEAQLEKSRLLSDRFSAERPKGSFSTLEIQRTEQGDSAMYLCASNQGTSGNTIYFGEGSWLTVV.

The gene calls are TRBV7-2 and TRBJ1-5, with 12 bases fitting TRBD1. Looked up from germline, CDR1 is SGHTA and CDR2 is FQGNSA. The CDR3 length is 17 residues. V shed 3 bases, J shed 1 base, and the junction held 4 bases outside the gene matches. Here the CDR3 DNA reads TGTGCCAGCAGCTTGGGGACAGGGGGCCGGAGCAATCAGCCCCAGCATTTT. Amino acids: CASSLGTGGRSNQPQHF.

Points on this clone: At one end the junction does not follow the germline gene, possibly because of a read error. V is TRBV10-3 and J is TRBJ1-1; 10 bases are a match to TRBD1. The CDR3 runs 12 residues. Germline V gives CDR1 ENHRY, CDR2 SYGVKD. The CDR3 sequence: CAISDETGGSGF. As DNA, the CDR3 is TGTGCCATCAGTGACGAGACAGGGGGCTCCGGTTTT.

Written as DNA, the CDR3 is TGTGCCAGCTCACCACCGGAGGGCAGGGAGGCTTTCTTT. Translating it yields CASSPPEGREAFF. The rearrangement uses TRBV18 and TRBJ1-1, with D maybe TRBD1 (5 bases). Germline V gives CDR1 KGHSH, CDR2 LQKENI. CDR3 size: 13 residues. V was clipped by 0 bases and J by 11 bases, with 13 bases between them.

This chain connects TRBV15 to TRBJ2-7; TRBD2 matches 11 bases. Trimming took 1 base from V and 0 from J; bases not matched to a gene: 2. CDR1 and CDR2 (germline): LNHNV, YYDKDF (reference sequence). CDR3 length: 16 residues. CDR3 in DNA: TGTGCCACCAGCAGAGGGGGACTAGCGGCCTCCTACGAGCAGTACTTC. The encoded protein is CATSRGGLAASYEQYF.

The rearrangement links TRBV11-2 to TRBJ1-5; 9 bases align to TRBD1. V lost 5 bases to trimming and J lost 2 bases; unmatched junction nucleotides: 4. CDR1 SGHAT and CDR2 FQNNGV come from the germline V gene. The CDR3 is 15 amino acids. The CDR3 bases are TGTGCCAGCAGCCCTACAGGGGGCGGCAATCAGCCCCAGCATTTT. This codes for CASSPTGGGNQPQHF.

The chain carries TRBV7-3 and TRBJ1-2, with D hard to call. Germline loops: CDR1 SGHTA, CDR2 FQGTGA. The ends were cut back, 4 bases at V and 5 bases at J, with 17 bases in the middle. The length of the CDR3 is 15 residues. CDR3 amino acids: CASSSQILAPYGYTF. As DNA, the CDR3 is TGTGCCAGCAGCTCCCAGATACTAGCCCCTTATGGCTACACCTTC.

The chain has TRBV9 and TRBJ1-2; the match to TRBD1 covers 7 bases. The CDR3 contains 14 residues. Germline V lookup: CDR1 SGDLS, CDR2 YYNGEE. V trimming: 3 bases; J trimming: 7 bases; junction bases outside the gene matches: 9. DNA of the CDR3: TGTGCCAGCAGCGCCACGAACAGGGGTCTTGGCTACACCTTC. Translated, it gives CASSATNRGLGYTF.

CDR3 in DNA: TGTGCCAGCAGCATAAACAGGGGCTATGGCTACACCTTC. Protein product: CASSINRGYGYTF. This chain connects TRBV12-3 or TRBV12-4 to TRBJ1-2; 7 bases match TRBD1. Unmatched junction bases numbered 5, after V lost 6 bases and J lost 4 bases. This CDR3 spans 13 amino acids.

This CDR3 is CASSPRQKIETNTEAFF. DNA of the CDR3: TGTGCCAGCTCACCCAGACAGAAAATCGAGACGAACACTGAAGCTTTCTTT. The chain uses TRBV18 and TRBJ1-1; D is possibly TRBD1 (5 bases). The CDR3 consists of 17 residues. Germline lookup yields CDR1 KGHSH and CDR2 LQKENI. V gave up 3 bases and J gave up 1 base, with 18 bases separating them.

This clone appeared once. The J gene is TRBJ2-1, the V gene TRBV4-1; the match to TRBD1 covers 8 bases. Trimming removed 4 bases from V and 9 bases from J; junction bases left unmatched: 2. Germline V gene sequence: CDR1 MGHRA, CDR2 YSYEKL. CDR3 length: 12 amino acids. For the CDR3, the DNA is TGCGCCAGCAGCCTTCAGGGGGCTGAGCAGTTCTTC. Translated: CASSLQGAEQFF.

The chain joins TRBV7-3 to TRBJ1-6; D not certain. Trimming pared 5 bases from V and 7 bases from J, leaving 9 bases between. Germline V gene lookup returns CDR1 SGHTA and CDR2 FQGTGA. The CDR3 sequence is 13 residues long. This CDR3 is CASSDSGNSPLHF. The CDR3 DNA reads as TGTGCCAGCAGCGACTCCGGGAATTCACCCCTCCACTTT. The whole variable domain, remainder taken from reference TRBV7-3 and TRBJ1-6, is GAGVSQTPSNKVTEKGKYVELRCDPISGHTALYWYRQSLGQGPEFLIYFQGTGAADDSGLPNDRFFAVRPEGSVSTLKIQRTERGDSAVYLCASSDSGNSPLHFGNGTRLTVT.

The rearrangement joins TRBV9 to TRBJ2-1; a weak D match, TRBD1 (5 bases). Germline CDR1 and CDR2: SGDLS and YYNGEE. Trimming took 0 bases from V and 7 from J, leaving 5 bases between them. The CDR3 sequence is 12 residues long. The CDR3: CASSVDRNEQFF. CDR3 coding DNA: TGTGCCAGCAGCGTAGACAGGAATGAGCAGTTCTTC.

The CDR3 DNA follows: TGTGCCAGCAGCATGATAGCGGGAGGCTGGGATACGCAGTATTTT. Translated: CASSMIAGGWDTQYF. This chain links TRBV7-3 with TRBJ2-3; 10 nucleotides match TRBD2. The CDR3 sequence is 15 residues long. The V gene's germline CDR1 is SGHTA and CDR2 FQGTGA. After removal of 5 bases from V and 6 bases from J, the junction contained 8 bases not matched to a gene.

The chain has TRBV20-1 and TRBJ2-3, with D perhaps matching TRBD2 (6 bases). CDR1 DFQATT and CDR2 SNEGSKA come from the germline V gene (reference sequence). The germline V and J ends were trimmed by 3 bases and 2 bases, with 21 bases remaining between them. The CDR3 sequence is 17 residues long. The CDR3 nucleotides read TGCAGTGCTAGTGTCGGCTTTGGGCGGGATGTCACAGATACGCAGTATTTT. It codes for CSASVGFGRDVTDTQYF.

The V gene is TRBV19, the J gene TRBJ1-5; 7 bases match TRBD1. J lost 6 bases, V lost 6 bases, and 14 bases had no gene match. Per germline, CDR1 LNHDA and CDR2 SQIVND (reference sequence). CDR3 length: 16 amino acids. CDR3 bases: TGTGCCAGTAGCCCCGGTAAAGGGGGCTTATTTCAGCCCCAGCATTTT. Translating it yields CASSPGKGGLFQPQHF.

The CDR3 spells CASSPGTGNNQPQHF. The DNA of the CDR3 is TGTGCCAGCAGCCCCGGGACAGGGAACAATCAGCCCCAGCATTTT. The J gene is TRBJ1-5, the V gene TRBV9, with 9 bases matching TRBD1. CDR1 and CDR2 from the germline V gene are SGDLS and YYNGEE. J lost 3 bases, V lost 4 bases, and 5 bases had no gene match. The CDR3 consists of 15 residues.

The chain employs TRBV4-1 and TRBJ1-1; no definite D call. This CDR3 has 14 residues. CDR1 MGHRA and CDR2 YSYEKL come from the germline V gene. V was pared by 0 bases and J by 0 bases, with 5 bases between. The CDR3: CASSQDPMNTEAFF. In DNA, the CDR3 is TGCGCCAGCAGCCAAGATCCCATGAACACTGAAGCTTTCTTT.